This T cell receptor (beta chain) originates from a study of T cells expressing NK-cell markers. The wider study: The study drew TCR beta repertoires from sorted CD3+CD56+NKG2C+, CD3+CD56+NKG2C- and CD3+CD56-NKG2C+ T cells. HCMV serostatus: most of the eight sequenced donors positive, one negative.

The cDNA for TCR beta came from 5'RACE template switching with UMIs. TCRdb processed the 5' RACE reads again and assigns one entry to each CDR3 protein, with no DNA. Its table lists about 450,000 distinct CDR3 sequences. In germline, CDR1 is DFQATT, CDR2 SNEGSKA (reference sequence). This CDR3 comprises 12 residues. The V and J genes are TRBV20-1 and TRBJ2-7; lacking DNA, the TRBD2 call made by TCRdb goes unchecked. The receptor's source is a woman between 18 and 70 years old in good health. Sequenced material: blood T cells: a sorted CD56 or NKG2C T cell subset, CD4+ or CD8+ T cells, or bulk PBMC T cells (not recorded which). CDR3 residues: CSPTSTPYEQYF.